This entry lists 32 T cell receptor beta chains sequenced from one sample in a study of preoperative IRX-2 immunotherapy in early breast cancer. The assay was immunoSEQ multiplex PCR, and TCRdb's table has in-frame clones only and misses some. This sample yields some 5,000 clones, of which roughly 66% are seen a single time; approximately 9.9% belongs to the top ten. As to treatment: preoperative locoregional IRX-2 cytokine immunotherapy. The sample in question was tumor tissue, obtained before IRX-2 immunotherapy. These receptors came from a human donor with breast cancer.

Partial CDR3 DNA: TGTGCCAGCAGCCCCTGGCTAGCGGCCTCCTACGAGCAGTAC. Translating it yields CASSPWLAASYEQY. The entire CDR3 protein is CASSPWLAASYEQYF. The chain carries TRBV11-3 and TRBJ2-7; 7 positions agree with TRBD2. The read ends 1 residue shy of where the CDR3 ends; the end is completed using the germline J gene. V was pared by 5 bases and J by 0 bases, with 7 bases of the junction left unmatched. CDR3 length: 15 residues. Per germline, CDR1 SGHNT and CDR2 YENEEA.

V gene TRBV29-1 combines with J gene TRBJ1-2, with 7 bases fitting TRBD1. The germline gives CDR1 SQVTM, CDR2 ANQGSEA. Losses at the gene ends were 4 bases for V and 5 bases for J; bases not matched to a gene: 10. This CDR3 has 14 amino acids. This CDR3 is CSVVQGIGTYGYTF. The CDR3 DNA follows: TGCAGCGTTGTACAGGGGATTGGAACATATGGCTACACCTTC.

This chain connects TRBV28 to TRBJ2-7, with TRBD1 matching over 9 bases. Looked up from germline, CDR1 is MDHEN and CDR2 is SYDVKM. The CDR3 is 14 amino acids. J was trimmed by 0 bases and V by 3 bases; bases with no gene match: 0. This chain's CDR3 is CASSLTGGSYEQYF. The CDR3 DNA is TGTGCCAGCAGTTTGACAGGGGGCTCCTACGAGCAGTACTTC.

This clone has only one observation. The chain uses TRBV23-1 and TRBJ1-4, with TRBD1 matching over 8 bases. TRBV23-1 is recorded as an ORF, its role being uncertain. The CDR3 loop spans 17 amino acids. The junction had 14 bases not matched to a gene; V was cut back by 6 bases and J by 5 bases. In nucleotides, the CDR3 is TGCGCCAGCAGCCAAGGTATAACCGGGACAGGCAATGAAAAACTGTTTTTT. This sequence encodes CASSQGITGTGNEKLFF.

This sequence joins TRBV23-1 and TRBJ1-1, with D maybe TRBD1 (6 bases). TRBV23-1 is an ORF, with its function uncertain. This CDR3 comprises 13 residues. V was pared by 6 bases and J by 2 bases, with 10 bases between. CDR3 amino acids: CASSLGANTEAFF. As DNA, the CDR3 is TGCGCCAGCAGCTTGGGGGCCAACACTGAAGCTTTCTTT.

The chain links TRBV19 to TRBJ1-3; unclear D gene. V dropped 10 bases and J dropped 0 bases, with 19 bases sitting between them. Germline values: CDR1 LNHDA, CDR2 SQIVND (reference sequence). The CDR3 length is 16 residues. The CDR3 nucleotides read TGTGCCACAGTACGGCGGGCGGCGTTCTCTGGAAACACCATATATTTT. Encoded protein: CATVRRAAFSGNTIYF.

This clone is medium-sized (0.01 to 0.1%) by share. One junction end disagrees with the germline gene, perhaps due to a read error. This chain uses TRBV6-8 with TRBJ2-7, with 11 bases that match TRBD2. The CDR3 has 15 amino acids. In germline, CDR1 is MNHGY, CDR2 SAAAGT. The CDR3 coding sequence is TGTGCCAGCAGGGAACGACTAGCGGGATCCTCCGAGCAGTACTTC. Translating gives CASRERLAGSSEQYF.

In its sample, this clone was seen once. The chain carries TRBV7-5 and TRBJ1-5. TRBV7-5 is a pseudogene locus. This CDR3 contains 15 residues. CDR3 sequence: CASSLVGNSNQPQHF. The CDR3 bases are TGTGCCAGCAGCTTAGTTGGAAATAGCAATCAGCCCCAGCATTTT.

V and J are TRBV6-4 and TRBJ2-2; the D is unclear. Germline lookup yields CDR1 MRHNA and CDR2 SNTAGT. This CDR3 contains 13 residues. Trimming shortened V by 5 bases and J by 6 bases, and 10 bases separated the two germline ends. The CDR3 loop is CASSYIVPGELFF. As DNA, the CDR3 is TGTGCCAGCAGTTACATTGTACCCGGGGAGCTGTTTTTT.

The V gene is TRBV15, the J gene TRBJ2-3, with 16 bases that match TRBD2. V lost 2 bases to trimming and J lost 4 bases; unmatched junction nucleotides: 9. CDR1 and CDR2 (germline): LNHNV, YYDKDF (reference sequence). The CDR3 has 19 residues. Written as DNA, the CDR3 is TGTGCCACCAGCAGAATGGGACTAGCGGGAGGGCCTTATCCAGATACGCAGTATTTT. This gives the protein CATSRMGLAGGPYPDTQYF.

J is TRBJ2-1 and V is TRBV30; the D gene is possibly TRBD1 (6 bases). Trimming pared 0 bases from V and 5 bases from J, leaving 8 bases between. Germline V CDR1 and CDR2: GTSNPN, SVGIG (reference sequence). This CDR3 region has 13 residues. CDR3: CAWSVGTNNEQFF. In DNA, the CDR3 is TGTGCCTGGAGTGTCGGGACAAACAATGAGCAGTTCTTC.

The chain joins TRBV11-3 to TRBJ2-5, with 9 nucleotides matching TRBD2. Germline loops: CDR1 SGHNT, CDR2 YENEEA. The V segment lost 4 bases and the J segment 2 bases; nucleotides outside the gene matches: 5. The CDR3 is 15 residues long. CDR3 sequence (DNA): TGTGCCAGCAGCTGGGGACTAGCCGGACAAGAGACCCAGTACTTC. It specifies CASSWGLAGQETQYF.

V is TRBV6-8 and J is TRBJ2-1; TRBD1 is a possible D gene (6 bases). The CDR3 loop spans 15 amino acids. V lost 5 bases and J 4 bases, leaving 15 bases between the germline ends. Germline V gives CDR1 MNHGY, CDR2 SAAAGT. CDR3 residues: CASSGKTGTYNEQFF. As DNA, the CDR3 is TGTGCCAGCAGTGGAAAAACCGGGACATACAATGAGCAGTTCTTC.

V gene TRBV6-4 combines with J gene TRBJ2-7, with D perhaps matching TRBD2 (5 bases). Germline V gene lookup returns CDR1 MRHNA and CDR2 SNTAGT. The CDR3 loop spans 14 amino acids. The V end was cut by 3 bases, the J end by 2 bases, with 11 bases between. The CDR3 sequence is CASSEEGSTYEQYF. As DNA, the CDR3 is TGTGCCAGCAGTGAAGAGGGCAGCACCTACGAGCAGTACTTC.

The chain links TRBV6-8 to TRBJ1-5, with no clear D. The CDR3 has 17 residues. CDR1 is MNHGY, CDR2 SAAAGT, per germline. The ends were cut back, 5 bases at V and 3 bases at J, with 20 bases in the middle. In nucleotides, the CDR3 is TGTGCCAGCAGTCTAACCTTCACACCGACGGTCAATCAGCCCCAGCATTTT. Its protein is CASSLTFTPTVNQPQHF.

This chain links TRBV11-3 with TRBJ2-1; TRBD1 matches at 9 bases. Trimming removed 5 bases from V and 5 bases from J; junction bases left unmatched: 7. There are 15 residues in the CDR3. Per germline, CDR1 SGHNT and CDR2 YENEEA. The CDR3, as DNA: TGTGCCAGCAGCCCGTGGGACAGGGTCAACAATGAGCAGTTCTTC. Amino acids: CASSPWDRVNNEQFF.

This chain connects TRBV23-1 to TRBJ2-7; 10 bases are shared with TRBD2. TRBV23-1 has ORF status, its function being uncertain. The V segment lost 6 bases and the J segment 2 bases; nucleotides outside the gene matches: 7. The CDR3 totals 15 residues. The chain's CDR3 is CASSFGLAVTYEQYF. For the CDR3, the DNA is TGCGCCAGCAGCTTCGGACTAGCGGTTACCTACGAGCAGTACTTC.

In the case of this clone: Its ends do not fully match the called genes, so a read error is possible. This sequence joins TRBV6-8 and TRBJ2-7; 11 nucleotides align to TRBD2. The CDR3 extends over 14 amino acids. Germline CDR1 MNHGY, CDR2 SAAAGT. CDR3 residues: CTSSLGLAAYEQYF. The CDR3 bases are TGTACCAGCAGTTTGGGACTAGCGGCATACGAGCAGTACTTC.

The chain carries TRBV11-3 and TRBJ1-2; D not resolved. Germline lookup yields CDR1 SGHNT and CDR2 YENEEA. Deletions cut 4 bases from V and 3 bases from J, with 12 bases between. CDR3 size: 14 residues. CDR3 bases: TGTGCCAGCAGCTCAGGACGGTACGACTATGGCTACACCTTC. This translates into CASSSGRYDYGYTF.

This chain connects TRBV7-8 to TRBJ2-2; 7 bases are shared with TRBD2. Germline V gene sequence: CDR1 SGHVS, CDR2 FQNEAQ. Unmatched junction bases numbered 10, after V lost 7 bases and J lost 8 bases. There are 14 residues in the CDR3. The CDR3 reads CASNPLGGRGELFF. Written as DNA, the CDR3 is TGTGCCAGCAACCCACTGGGCGGGAGAGGGGAGCTGTTTTTT.

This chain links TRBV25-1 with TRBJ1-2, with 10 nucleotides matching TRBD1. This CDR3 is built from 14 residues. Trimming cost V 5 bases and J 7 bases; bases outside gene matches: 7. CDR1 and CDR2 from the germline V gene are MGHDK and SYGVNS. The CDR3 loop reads CASSQDRGLGGYTF. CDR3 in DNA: TGTGCCAGCAGTCAAGACAGGGGGCTTGGTGGCTACACCTTC.

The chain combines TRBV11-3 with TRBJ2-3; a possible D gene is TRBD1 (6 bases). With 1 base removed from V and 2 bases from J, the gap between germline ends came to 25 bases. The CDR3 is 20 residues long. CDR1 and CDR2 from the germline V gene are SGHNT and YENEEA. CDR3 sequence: CASSLGESLRGTSSTDTQYF. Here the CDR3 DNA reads TGTGCCAGCAGCTTAGGGGAAAGCCTAAGAGGGACAAGCTCCACAGATACGCAGTATTTT.

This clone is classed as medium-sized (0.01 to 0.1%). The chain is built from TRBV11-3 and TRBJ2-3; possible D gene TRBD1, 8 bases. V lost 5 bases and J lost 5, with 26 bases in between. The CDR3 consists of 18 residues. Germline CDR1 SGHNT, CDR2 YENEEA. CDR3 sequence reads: CASSPKGSRTGREDTQYF. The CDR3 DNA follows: TGTGCCAGCAGCCCCAAGGGGTCTAGGACAGGGAGGGAAGATACGCAGTATTTT.

CDR3 amino acids: CASSLSGSPVGGELFF. DNA for the CDR3: TGTGCCAGCAGTCTTAGCGGGAGTCCGGTTGGCGGGGAGCTGTTTTTT. V usage is TRBV6-8 and J usage is TRBJ2-2, with 9 bases fitting TRBD2. This CDR3 has 16 amino acids. The V gene end was trimmed by 5 bases and the J gene end by 7 bases; junction bases not matched to a gene: 11. Per germline, CDR1 MNHGY and CDR2 SAAAGT.

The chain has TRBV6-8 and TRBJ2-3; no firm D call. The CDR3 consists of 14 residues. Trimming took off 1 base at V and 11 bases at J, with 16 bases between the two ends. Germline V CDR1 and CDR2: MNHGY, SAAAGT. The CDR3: CASSYYPLSGGQYF. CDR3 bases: TGTGCCAGCAGTTACTACCCTCTATCGGGCGGGCAGTATTTT.

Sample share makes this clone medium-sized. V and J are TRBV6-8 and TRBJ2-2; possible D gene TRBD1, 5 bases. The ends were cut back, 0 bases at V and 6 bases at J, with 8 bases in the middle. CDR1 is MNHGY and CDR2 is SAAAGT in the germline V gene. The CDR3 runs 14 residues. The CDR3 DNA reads TGTGCCAGCAGTTACTCAACAGGAGCCGGGGAGCTGTTTTTT. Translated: CASSYSTGAGELFF.

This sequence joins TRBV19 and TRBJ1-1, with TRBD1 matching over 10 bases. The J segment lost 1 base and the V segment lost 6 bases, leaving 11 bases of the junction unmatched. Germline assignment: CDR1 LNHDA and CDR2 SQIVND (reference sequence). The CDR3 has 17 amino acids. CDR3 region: CASSSDDRGLGNTEAFF. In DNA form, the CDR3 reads TGTGCCAGTAGCTCGGACGACAGGGGGCTGGGGAACACTGAAGCTTTCTTT. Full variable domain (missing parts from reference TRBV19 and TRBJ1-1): DGGITQSPKYLFRKEGQNVTLSCEQNLNHDAMYWYRQDPGQGLRLIYYSQIVNDFQKGDIAEGYSVSREKKESFPLTVTSAQKNPTAFYLCASSSDDRGLGNTEAFFGQGTRLTVV.

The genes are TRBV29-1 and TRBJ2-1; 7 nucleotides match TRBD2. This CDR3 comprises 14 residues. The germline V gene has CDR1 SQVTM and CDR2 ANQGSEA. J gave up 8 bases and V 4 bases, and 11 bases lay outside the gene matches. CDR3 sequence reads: CSVVELARTHEQFF. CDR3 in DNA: TGCAGCGTTGTAGAACTAGCGCGAACCCATGAGCAGTTCTTC.

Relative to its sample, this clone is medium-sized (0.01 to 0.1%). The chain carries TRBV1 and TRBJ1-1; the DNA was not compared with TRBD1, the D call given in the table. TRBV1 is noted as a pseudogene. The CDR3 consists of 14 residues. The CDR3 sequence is CASSQEIRVTEAFF. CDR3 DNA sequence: TGCGCCAGCAGCCAAGAAATCAGGGTCACTGAAGCTTTCTTT.

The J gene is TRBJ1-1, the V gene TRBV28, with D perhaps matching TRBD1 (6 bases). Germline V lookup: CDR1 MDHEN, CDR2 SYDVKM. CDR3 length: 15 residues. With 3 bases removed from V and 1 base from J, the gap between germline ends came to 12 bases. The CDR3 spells CASSFPGTRNTEAFF. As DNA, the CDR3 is TGTGCCAGCAGTTTCCCCGGGACAAGGAACACTGAAGCTTTCTTT.

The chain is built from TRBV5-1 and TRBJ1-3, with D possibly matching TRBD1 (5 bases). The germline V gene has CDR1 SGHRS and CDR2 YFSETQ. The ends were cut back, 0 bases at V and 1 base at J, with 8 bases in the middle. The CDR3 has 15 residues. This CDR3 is CASSLDGGSGNTIYF. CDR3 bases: TGCGCCAGCAGCTTGGATGGGGGATCTGGAAACACCATATATTTT. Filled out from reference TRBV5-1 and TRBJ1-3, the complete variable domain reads KAGVTQTPRYLIKTRGQQVTLSCSPISGHRSVSWYQQTPGQGLQFLFEYFSETQRNKGNFPGRFSGRQFSNSRSEMNVSTLELGDSALYLCASSLDGGSGNTIYFGEGSWLTVV.

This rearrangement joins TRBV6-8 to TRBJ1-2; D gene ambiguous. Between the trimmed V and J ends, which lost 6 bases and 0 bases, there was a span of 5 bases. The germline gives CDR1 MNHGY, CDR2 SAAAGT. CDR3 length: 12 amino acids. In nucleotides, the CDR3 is TGTGCCAGCAGGGATCCTAACTATGGCTACACCTTC. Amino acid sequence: CASRDPNYGYTF.